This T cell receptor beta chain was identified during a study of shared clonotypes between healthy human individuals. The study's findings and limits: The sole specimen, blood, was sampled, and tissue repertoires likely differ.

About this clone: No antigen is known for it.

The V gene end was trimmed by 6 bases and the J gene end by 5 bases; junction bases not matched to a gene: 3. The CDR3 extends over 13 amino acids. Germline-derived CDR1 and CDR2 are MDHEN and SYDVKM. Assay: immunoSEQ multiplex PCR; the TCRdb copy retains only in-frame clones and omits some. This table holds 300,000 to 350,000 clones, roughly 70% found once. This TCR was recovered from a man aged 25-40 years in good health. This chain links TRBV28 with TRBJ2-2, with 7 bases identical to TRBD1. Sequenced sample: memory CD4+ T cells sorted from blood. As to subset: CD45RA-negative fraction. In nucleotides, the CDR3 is TGTGCCAGCAGGACACAGGGGACCGGGGAGCTGTTTTTT. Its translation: CASRTQGTGELFF.